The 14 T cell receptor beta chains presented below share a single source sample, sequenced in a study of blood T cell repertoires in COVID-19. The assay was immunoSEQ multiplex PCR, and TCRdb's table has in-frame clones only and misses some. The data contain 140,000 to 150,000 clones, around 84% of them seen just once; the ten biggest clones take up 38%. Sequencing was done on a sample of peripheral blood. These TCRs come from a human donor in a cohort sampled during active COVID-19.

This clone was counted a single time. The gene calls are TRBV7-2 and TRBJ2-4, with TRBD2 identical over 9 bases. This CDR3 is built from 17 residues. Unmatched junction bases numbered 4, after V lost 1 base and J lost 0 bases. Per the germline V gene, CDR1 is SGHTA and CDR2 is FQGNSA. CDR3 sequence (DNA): TGTGCCAGCAGCTTAGTGGAGCGGGGGGAAGCCAAAAACATTCAGTACTTC. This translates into CASSLVERGEAKNIQYF.

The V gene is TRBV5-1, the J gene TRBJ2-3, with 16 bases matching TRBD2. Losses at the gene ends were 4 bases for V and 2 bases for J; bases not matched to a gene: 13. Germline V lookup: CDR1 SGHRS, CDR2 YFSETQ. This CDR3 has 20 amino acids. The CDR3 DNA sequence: TGCGCCAGCAGCAGTCCACCCGGGACTAGCGGGGGGGCCCCCACAGATACGCAGTATTTT. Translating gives CASSSPPGTSGGAPTDTQYF.

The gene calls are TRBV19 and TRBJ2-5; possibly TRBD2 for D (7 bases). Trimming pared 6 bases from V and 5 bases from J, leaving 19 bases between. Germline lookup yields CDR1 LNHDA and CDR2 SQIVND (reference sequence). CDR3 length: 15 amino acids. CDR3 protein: CASRWVAGAGETQYF. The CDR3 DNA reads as TGTGCCAGTAGATGGGTTGCGGGGGCAGGGGAGACCCAGTACTTC.

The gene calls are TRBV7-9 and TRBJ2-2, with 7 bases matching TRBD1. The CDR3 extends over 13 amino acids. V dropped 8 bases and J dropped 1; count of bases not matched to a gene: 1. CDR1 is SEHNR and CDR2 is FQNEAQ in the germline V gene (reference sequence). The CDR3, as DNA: TGTGCCAGCCGACAGGGGAACACCGGGGAGCTGTTTTTT. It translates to CASRQGNTGELFF.

CDR3 protein: CASSLDRNTEAFF. DNA for the CDR3: TGCGCCAGCAGCCTGGACAGGAACACTGAAGCTTTCTTT. V is TRBV5-1 and J is TRBJ1-1; D is perhaps TRBD1 (6 bases). Germline loops: CDR1 SGHRS, CDR2 YFSETQ. Trimming stripped 4 bases from V and 1 base from J, with 8 bases between. The CDR3 covers 13 residues.

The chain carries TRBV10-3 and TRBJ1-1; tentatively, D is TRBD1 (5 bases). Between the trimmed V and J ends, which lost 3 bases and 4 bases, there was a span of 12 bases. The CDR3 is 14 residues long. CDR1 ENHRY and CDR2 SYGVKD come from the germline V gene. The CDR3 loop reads CAISDPLGRTEAFF. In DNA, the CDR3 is TGTGCCATCAGTGACCCCCTGGGGCGCACTGAAGCTTTCTTT.

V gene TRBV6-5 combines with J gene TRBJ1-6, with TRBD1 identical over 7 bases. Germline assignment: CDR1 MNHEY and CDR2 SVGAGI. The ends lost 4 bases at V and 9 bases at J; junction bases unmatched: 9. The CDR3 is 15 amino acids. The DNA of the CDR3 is TGTGCCAGCAGTTCGGGACAGCTTCGGAGTTCACCCCTCCACTTT. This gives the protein CASSSGQLRSSPLHF.

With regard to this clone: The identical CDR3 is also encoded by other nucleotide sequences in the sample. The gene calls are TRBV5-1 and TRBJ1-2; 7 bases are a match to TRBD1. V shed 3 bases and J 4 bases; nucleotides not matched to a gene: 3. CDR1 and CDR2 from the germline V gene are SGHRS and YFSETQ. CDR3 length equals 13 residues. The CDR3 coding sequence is TGCGCCAGCAGCTCGACAGGGACCTATGGCTACACCTTC. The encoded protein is CASSSTGTYGYTF.

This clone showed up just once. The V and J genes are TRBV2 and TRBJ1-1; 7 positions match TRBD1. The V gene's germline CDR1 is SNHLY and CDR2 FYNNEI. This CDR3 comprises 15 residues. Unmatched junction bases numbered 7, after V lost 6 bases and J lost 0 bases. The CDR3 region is CASSRDSNMNTEAFF. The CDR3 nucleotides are TGTGCCAGCAGCCGGGACAGTAACATGAACACTGAAGCTTTCTTT.

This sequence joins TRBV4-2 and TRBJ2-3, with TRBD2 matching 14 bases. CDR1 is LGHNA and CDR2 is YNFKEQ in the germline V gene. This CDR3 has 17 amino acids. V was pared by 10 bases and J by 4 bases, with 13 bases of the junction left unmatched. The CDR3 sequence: CATSTGTSGGRADTQYF. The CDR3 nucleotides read TGTGCCACTAGTACCGGGACTAGCGGGGGCCGGGCAGATACGCAGTATTTT.

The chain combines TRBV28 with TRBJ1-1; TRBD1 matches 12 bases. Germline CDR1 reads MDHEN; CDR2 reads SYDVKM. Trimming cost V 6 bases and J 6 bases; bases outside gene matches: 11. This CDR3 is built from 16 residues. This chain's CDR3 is CASRAGTGGAGPEAFF. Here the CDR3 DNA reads TGTGCCAGCAGAGCCGGGACAGGGGGCGCGGGGCCTGAAGCTTTCTTT.

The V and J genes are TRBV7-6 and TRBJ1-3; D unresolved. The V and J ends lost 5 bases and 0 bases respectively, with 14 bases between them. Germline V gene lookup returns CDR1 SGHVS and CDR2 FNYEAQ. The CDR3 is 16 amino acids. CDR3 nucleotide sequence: TGTGCCAGCAGCCTGGGTGGGCAGCTCTCTGGAAACACCATATATTTT. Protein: CASSLGGQLSGNTIYF.

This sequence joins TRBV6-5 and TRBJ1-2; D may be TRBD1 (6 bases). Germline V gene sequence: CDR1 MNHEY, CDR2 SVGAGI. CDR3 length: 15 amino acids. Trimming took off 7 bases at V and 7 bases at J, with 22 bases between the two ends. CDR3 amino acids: CASTAGGGAGFGYTF. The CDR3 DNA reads TGTGCCAGCACGGCAGGCGGGGGCGCGGGGTTTGGCTACACCTTC.

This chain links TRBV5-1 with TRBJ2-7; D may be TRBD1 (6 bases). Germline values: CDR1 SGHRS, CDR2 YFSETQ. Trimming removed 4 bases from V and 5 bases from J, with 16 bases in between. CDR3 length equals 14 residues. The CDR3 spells CASSAAGTINEQYF. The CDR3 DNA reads TGCGCCAGCAGCGCAGCCGGGACAATCAACGAGCAGTACTTC. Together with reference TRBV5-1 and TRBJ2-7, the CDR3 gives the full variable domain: KAGVTQTPRYLIKTRGQQVTLSCSPISGHRSVSWYQQTPGQGLQFLFEYFSETQRNKGNFPGRFSGRQFSNSRSEMNVSTLELGDSALYLCASSAAGTINEQYFGPGTRLTVT.